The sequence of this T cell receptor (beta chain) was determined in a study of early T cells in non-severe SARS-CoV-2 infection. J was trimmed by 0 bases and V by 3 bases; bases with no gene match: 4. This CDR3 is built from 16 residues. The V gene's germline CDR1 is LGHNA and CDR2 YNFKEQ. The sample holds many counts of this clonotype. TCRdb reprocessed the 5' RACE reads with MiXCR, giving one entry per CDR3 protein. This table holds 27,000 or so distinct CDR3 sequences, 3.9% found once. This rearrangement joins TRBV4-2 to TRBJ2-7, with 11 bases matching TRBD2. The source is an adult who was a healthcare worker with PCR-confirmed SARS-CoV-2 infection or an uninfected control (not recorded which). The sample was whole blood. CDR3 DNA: TGTGCCAGCAGCCAGACTAGCGGGGACCTCTCCTACGAGCAGTACTTC. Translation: CASSQTSGDLSYEQYF.